Listed here is a single T cell receptor beta chain. Source study methods: Researchers report that nucleated cell counts were estimated from reference gene primer amplification. Sequenced by immunoSEQ multiplex PCR; TCRdb stores in-frame clones only, minus some. That table furnishes V, J and clone size, whereas the DNA furnished D and trimming. This sample carries approximately 50,000 clones, roughly 87% of them seen once, and the ten largest clones take roughly a quarter. Germline V gives CDR1 SGHTA, CDR2 FQGNSA. CDR3 length: 14 amino acids. The V end lost 5 bases, the J end lost 11 bases, and 16 bases lay between the germline ends. This sample is part of a study of blood T cell repertoires in COVID-19. Across the whole study: Specimens from acute and convalescent COVID-19 originated in the United States, Italy and Spain. T cells, B-cell-depleted T cells, or PBMCs provided the cDNA or gDNA that served as material.

This TCR was sampled from an elderly woman with acute or convalescent COVID-19. Sequences were obtained from peripheral blood. The V and J genes are TRBV7-2 and TRBJ1-6; D call uncertain. In DNA form, the CDR3 reads TGTGCCAGCAGCCCCATCTCAACTATGGCACCCCTCCACTTT. This encodes CASSPISTMAPLHF.